Following are 5 T cell receptor beta chains from one sample sequenced in a study of T cells after yellow fever vaccination. A single record per CDR3 protein comes from TCRdb applying MiXCR to the 5' RACE reads. The sample lists around 600,000 distinct CDR3 sequences, roughly 12% occurring once. Sequenced here: PBMCs, sampled on the day of the yellow fever booster vaccination. These receptors were collected from a young man who received the YFV17D yellow fever vaccine.

This clonotype has a handful of counts. This rearrangement joins TRBV10-2 to TRBJ2-2; 12 nucleotides agree with TRBD2. J was trimmed by 0 bases and V by 8 bases; bases with no gene match: 13. Germline CDR1 reads WSHSY; CDR2 reads SAAADI. The CDR3 totals 19 residues. The CDR3 DNA follows: TGCGCCAGCCTTGGGCTAGCGGGAGGGCCCTCCACGAACACCGGGGAGCTGTTTTTT. The encoded protein is CASLGLAGGPSTNTGELFF.

The sample holds many counts of this clonotype. The chain joins TRBV29-1 to TRBJ2-2; the D gene is possibly TRBD2 (6 bases). V was clipped by 7 bases and J by 1 base, with 7 bases between them. Per germline, CDR1 SQVTM and CDR2 ANQGSEA. There are 12 residues in the CDR3. CDR3 nucleotides: TGCAGCGGTAGCGGGAACACCGGGGAGCTGTTTTTT. This encodes CSGSGNTGELFF.

This clonotype was seen more than once but under ten times. The chain recombines TRBV7-6 with TRBJ2-3; D is possibly TRBD2 (6 bases). CDR3 size: 18 residues. Trimming removed 4 bases at V and 2 bases at J, with 22 bases between. CDR1 SGHVS and CDR2 FNYEAQ come from the germline V gene. In DNA, the CDR3 is TGTGCCAGCAGCTCCTCCGAGTTTGCGGGAATTTCCACAGATACGCAGTATTTT. Translation gives CASSSSEFAGISTDTQYF.

The chain employs TRBV6-4 and TRBJ2-2; no reliable D call. Between the trimmed V and J ends, which lost 8 bases and 7 bases, there was a span of 8 bases. The CDR3 extends over 11 amino acids. Germline lookup yields CDR1 MRHNA and CDR2 SNTAGT. The DNA for the CDR3 is TGTGCCAGCGGATCTGGCGGGGAGCTGTTTTTT. It yields the protein CASGSGGELFF.

This clonotype was counted only a few times. The J gene is TRBJ2-2, the V gene TRBV27; TRBD1 agrees at 8 bases. The V gene's germline CDR1 is MNHEY and CDR2 SMNVEV (reference sequence). The V and J ends lost 6 bases and 11 bases, in that order; junction bases with no gene match: 20. The CDR3 length is 17 residues. CDR3 protein: CASSLGDRGLNTVELFF. The CDR3 DNA reads as TGTGCCAGCAGCCTGGGCGACAGGGGATTGAACACGGTCGAGCTGTTTTTT.